This record covers a single T cell receptor (beta chain). No antigen is known for it. The sample comes from a study of T cell repertoires in cytomegalovirus infection. Study background: It was the public TCR beta signatures that indicated both CMV infection and matching HLA type.

TCRdb analysed the reads with MiXCR anew, one entry per CDR3 protein. Found here are about a million distinct CDR3 sequences, approximately 31% of them singletons; the top ten hold 11% to 15%. This CDR3 contains 13 residues. Per the germline V gene, CDR1 is SGDLS and CDR2 is YYNGEE. The germline V and J ends were trimmed by 1 base and 7 bases, with 10 bases remaining between them. The chain employs TRBV9 and TRBJ2-3; perhaps TRBD2 as D (6 bases). This receptor was identified in a human donor in good health (CMV status not recorded). Some clones in this sample may be carry-over from other donors' samples. The sequenced sample was cultured CD8+ T cells from PBMCs, obtained from culture after CMV antigen stimulation. The CDR3 sequence: CASSVPGRNTQYF. The DNA for the CDR3 is TGTGCCAGCAGCGTACCAGGGAGGAATACGCAGTATTTT. Full variable domain (missing parts from reference TRBV9 and TRBJ2-3): DSGVTQTPKHLITATGQRVTLRCSPRSGDLSVYWYQQSLDQGLQFLIQYYNGEERAKGNILERFSAQQFPDLHSELNLSSLELGDSALYFCASSVPGRNTQYFGPGTRLTVL.